The present T cell receptor (beta chain) was sequenced within a study of blood T cell dynamics during melanoma immunotherapy. This CDR3 contains 15 residues. V was shortened by 3 bases and J by 7 bases, with 18 bases between the two germline ends. The germline CDR1 and CDR2 sequences are LNHDA and SQIVND (reference sequence). The time point: week 3, after first cycle of checkpoint inhibitor. Here immunoSEQ multiplex PCR was the method, and the copy in TCRdb shows in-frame clones only, minus some. This table has some 5,700 clones, roughly four fifths appearing once. The rearrangement uses TRBV19 and TRBJ1-2; the D gene is possibly TRBD1 (5 bases). The specimen comprised blood, sampled from a patient treated with checkpoint blockade. This sequence originates from a human donor with melanoma. CDR3: CASSISRGVEGGYTF. CDR3 nucleotides: TGTGCCAGTAGTATTAGCCGGGGGGTCGAGGGTGGCTACACCTTC. Supplemented by reference TRBV19 and TRBJ1-2, the full variable domain reads DGGITQSPKYLFRKEGQNVTLSCEQNLNHDAMYWYRQDPGQGLRLIYYSQIVNDFQKGDIAEGYSVSREKKESFPLTVTSAQKNPTAFYLCASSISRGVEGGYTFGSGTRLTVV.